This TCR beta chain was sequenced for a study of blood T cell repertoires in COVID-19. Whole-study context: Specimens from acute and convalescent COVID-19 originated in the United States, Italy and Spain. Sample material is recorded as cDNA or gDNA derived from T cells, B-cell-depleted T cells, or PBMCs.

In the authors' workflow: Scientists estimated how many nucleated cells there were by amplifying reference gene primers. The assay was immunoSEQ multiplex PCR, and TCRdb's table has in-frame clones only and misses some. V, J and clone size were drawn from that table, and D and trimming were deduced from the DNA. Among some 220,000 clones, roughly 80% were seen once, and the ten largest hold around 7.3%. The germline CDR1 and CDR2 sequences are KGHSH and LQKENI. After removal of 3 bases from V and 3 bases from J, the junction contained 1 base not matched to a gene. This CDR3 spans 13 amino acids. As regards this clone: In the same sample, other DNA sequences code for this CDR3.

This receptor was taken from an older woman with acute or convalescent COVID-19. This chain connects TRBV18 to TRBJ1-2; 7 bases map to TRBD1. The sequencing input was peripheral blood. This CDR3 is CASSPDRDYGYTF. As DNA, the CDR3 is TGTGCCAGCTCACCTGACAGGGACTATGGCTACACCTTC.